This T cell receptor beta chain was sequenced during a study of blood T cells in healthy people across ages. Germline-derived CDR1 and CDR2 are SGHRS and YFSETQ. With V trimmed by 4 bases and J by 8 bases, 10 bases remained unmatched. The CDR3 consists of 15 residues. Notes on this clonotype: As yet, its antigen is unknown.

The authors ran a second PCR of about 6 to 11 cycles using a sample-barcoded 5' primer and a J-beta primer mix. TCRdb used MiXCR to reprocess the 5' RACE reads, holding one entry per CDR3 protein. Of more than 1,400,000 distinct CDR3 sequences detected, approximately 38% appear once; the ten largest clones hold 6.5% to 10%. Study-wide results and caveats: Donors of long life had a larger count of naive CD4+ cells and greater diversity than aged donors. Shifts in expanded clonotypes may have been confounded by donor CMV status, which was unknown.

The clonotype comes from a woman between 18 and 29 years old in good health. The sequencing sample was made of blood. J is TRBJ2-1 and V is TRBV5-1; 9 nucleotides align to TRBD2. CDR3 in amino acids: CASSPAGLASDEQFF. The CDR3 bases are TGCGCCAGCAGCCCGGCCGGACTAGCGAGCGATGAGCAGTTCTTC.